The clone carrying this TCR beta chain appeared once. With 5 bases clipped from V and 8 bases from J, the junction kept 14 bases outside the gene matches. The CDR3 runs to 17 residues. CDR1 and CDR2 from the germline V gene are SGHTA and FQGNSA. The sample originates from a study of blood T cell repertoires in COVID-19. Across the study: From T cells, B-cell-depleted T cells, or PBMCs came the material, which was cDNA or gDNA.

Original data processing: It was from reference gene primer amplification that nucleated cell counts were estimated. The method was immunoSEQ multiplex PCR; TCRdb's version includes in-frame clones alone and lacks a portion of them. Clone size and V and J calls were adopted from that table, with D and trimming inferred from the DNA. The repertoire holds 250,000 to 350,000 clones, with about 90% as singletons. Sequenced sample: peripheral blood. The chain carries TRBV7-2 and TRBJ2-2; 10 positions match TRBD1. This TCR derives from a woman in her forties or fifties who had recovered from COVID-19. The DNA of the CDR3 is TGTGCCAGCAGCCTTCGACAGGGGGCGCATGGGGCAGGGGAGCTGTTTTTT. Its protein product is CASSLRQGAHGAGELFF.